The clone carrying this T cell receptor beta chain was detected ten times or more. Per germline, CDR1 LGHDT and CDR2 YNNKEL (reference sequence). This CDR3 is 16 amino acids long. Trimming at V came to 2 bases and at J to 6 bases, leaving 6 bases not matched to a gene. Unique molecular identifiers were incorporated during preparation of the TCRbeta library. TCRdb redid the calling of the PCR reads with MiXCR, one entry per CDR3 protein. The sample holds 440,000 or so distinct CDR3 sequences, roughly a tenth seen once. This entry is derived from a study of T-cell reconstitution after alpha-beta-depleted transplantation in children.

The sequence was collected from a human donor who donated a stem cell graft to a child with acute myeloid leukemia. This chain joins TRBV3-1 and TRBJ2-3; the match to TRBD1 covers 12 bases. This sample comprised PBMCs from the stem cell graft donor, obtained from the stem cell graft. Here the CDR3 reads CASSQFGTGGRDTQYF. The CDR3 DNA reads as TGTGCCAGCAGCCAATTTGGGACAGGGGGCAGGGATACGCAGTATTTT.